A selection of T cell receptor beta chains follows, all from one sample in a study of shared clonotypes between healthy human individuals. Here immunoSEQ multiplex PCR was the method, and the copy in TCRdb shows in-frame clones only, minus some. Of approximately 720,000 clones detected, more than 70% appear once; the ten largest clones hold approximately 1.8%. The sequenced sample consisted of memory CD4+ T cells sorted from blood. These receptors came from a woman aged 30 to 39 in good health. Each CDR3 is given with its conserved first and last residue. Each record gives: J gene, V gene, clone size, D gene, CDR3 protein, CDR3 DNA. A D gene is named only where the DNA matches it firmly. Clone size is not always given. Where it is, it says once, few, many or a class for expanded clones.

TRBJ2-1	TRBV14	-	-	CASSQGWWNNEQFF	TGTGCCAGCAGCCAAGGATGGTGGAACAATGAGCAGTTCTTC
TRBJ1-2	TRBV5-1	-	TRBD1	CASSGQGEGGYTF	TGCGCCAGCAGCGGACAGGGCGAGGGAGGCTACACCTTC
TRBJ2-2	TRBV28	-	TRBD2	CASRPGTSGRAFGELFF	TGTGCCAGCAGACCCGGGACTAGCGGGAGGGCTTTCGGGGAGCTGTTTTTT
TRBJ1-1	TRBV5-4	-	TRBD1	CASSWDRENTEAFF	TGTGCCAGCAGTTGGGACAGGGAGAACACTGAAGCTTTCTTT
TRBJ2-2	TRBV18	-	TRBD1	CASSPGQIDTGELFF	TGTGCCAGCTCACCGGGACAGATAGACACCGGGGAGCTGTTTTTT
TRBJ2-7	TRBV10-2	-	-	CASSDGLANYEQYF	TGCGCCAGCAGTGATGGGCTAGCGAATTACGAGCAGTACTTC
TRBJ1-1	TRBV19	-	-	CASSNDRAGDTEAFF	TGTGCCAGTAGTAATGATAGGGCTGGGGACACTGAAGCTTTCTTT
TRBJ2-7	TRBV28	-	-	CASSSGGQNLYEQYF	TGTGCCAGCAGTTCGGGTGGGCAGAACCTCTACGAGCAGTACTTC
TRBJ1-6	TRBV28	-	-	CATRTVSNSPLHF	TGTGCCACACGGACAGTCAGTAATTCACCCCTCCACTTT
TRBJ2-2	TRBV18	-	-	CASSPPAGRTGELFF	TGTGCCAGCTCACCACCGGCAGGTCGTACCGGGGAGCTGTTTTTT
TRBJ2-7	TRBV6-1	-	-	CASSEFGAYEQYF	TGTGCCAGCAGTGAATTTGGGGCCTACGAGCAGTACTTC
TRBJ2-5	TRBV2	-	TRBD2	CASSALAGGIETQYF	TGTGCCAGCAGCGCACTAGCGGGAGGGATAGAGACCCAGTACTTC
TRBJ2-1	TRBV6-1	-	TRBD1	CASWTGGINEQFF	TGTGCCAGTTGGACAGGGGGGATCAATGAGCAGTTCTTC
TRBJ2-7	TRBV5-1	-	-	CASSLVAGAYEQYF	TGCGCCAGCAGCTTGGTGGCAGGGGCGTACGAGCAGTACTTC
TRBJ2-7	TRBV7-9	-	-	CASSFFGSYEQYF	TGTGCCAGCAGCTTTTTCGGATCCTACGAGCAGTACTTC
TRBJ1-1	TRBV27	-	-	CASTPSGWGTEAFF	TGTGCCAGCACCCCGTCGGGGTGGGGGACTGAAGCTTTCTTT
TRBJ1-1	TRBV5-4	-	-	CASSLPGGYSEAFF	TGTGCCAGCAGCCTTCCGGGGGGGTATTCTGAAGCTTTCTTT
TRBJ2-5	TRBV6-1	few	TRBD2	CASSDTSGLAATRKTQYF	TGTGCCAGCAGTGATACAAGCGGACTAGCGGCCACACGGAAGACCCAGTACTTC
TRBJ2-1	TRBV19	few	-	CASSIAGAGINEQFF	TGTGCCAGTAGTATAGCGGGGGCGGGAATCAATGAGCAGTTCTTC
TRBJ1-4	TRBV19	-	-	CASTQAGEKLFF	TGTGCCAGTACCCAGGCTGGTGAAAAACTGTTTTTT
TRBJ1-1	TRBV28	-	TRBD1	CASSLGQGQTFF	TGTGCCAGCAGTTTGGGACAGGGCCAAACTTTCTTT
TRBJ2-6	TRBV28	-	-	CASRNGANVLTF	TGTGCCAGCAGGAATGGGGCCAACGTCCTGACTTTC
TRBJ1-1	TRBV19	-	-	CASGRWKEGTEAFF	TGTGCCAGTGGGCGATGGAAGGAAGGCACTGAAGCTTTCTTT